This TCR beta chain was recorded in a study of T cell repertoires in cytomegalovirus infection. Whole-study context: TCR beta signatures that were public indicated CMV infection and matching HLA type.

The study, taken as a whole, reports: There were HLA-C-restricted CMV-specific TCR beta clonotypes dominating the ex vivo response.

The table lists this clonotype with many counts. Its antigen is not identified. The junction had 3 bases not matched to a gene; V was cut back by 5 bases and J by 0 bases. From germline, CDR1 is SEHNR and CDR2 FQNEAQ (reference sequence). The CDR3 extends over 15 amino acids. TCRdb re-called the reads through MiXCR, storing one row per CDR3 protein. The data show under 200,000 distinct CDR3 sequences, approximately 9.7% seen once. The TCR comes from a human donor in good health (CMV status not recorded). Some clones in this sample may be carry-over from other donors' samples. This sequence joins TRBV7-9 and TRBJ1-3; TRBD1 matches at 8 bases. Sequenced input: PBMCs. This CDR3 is CASSRDRSSGNTIYF. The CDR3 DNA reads TGTGCCAGCAGCAGGGACAGGAGCTCTGGAAACACCATATATTTT.